Listed here are 27 T cell receptor beta chains from one sample, sequenced in a study of blood T cell repertoires in COVID-19. Clones were sequenced by immunoSEQ multiplex PCR, and TCRdb holds only the in-frame ones, with some missing. Seen here are about 350,000 clones, 89% observed once, and the top ten hold approximately 4.1%. Sample: peripheral blood. These receptors all come from a woman aged 60 to 75 with COVID-19, enrolled during active disease.

Remarks on this clone: The same CDR3 can be traced to other DNA sequences in this sample. The chain has TRBV5-1 and TRBJ1-1, with 9 positions matching TRBD1. Germline lookup yields CDR1 SGHRS and CDR2 YFSETQ. This CDR3 spans 14 amino acids. Germline trimming cut 3 bases from V and 4 bases from J; bases unmatched to any gene: 4. CDR3 coding DNA: TGCGCCAGCAGCTCACAGGGGGCCGGCACTGAAGCTTTCTTT. Residues: CASSSQGAGTEAFF.

This clone was observed a handful of times. This chain connects TRBV19 to TRBJ1-1, with D unclear. The germline gives CDR1 LNHDA, CDR2 SQIVND (reference sequence). This CDR3 region has 15 residues. Trimming left V 4 bases short and J 4 bases short, with 16 bases between. The CDR3 protein is CASSTRGGITTEAFF. The CDR3 region has the DNA TGTGCCAGTAGTACCCGAGGAGGGATTACCACTGAAGCTTTCTTT.

CDR3 in DNA: TGTGCCTGGAGTTTTCAGGTCGCCTACGAGCAGTACTTC. Translation: CAWSFQVAYEQYF. The V and J genes are TRBV30 and TRBJ2-7; D is ambiguous. The germline V and J ends were trimmed by 2 bases and 2 bases, with 10 bases remaining between them. The CDR3 totals 13 residues. Germline V gene data show CDR1 as GTSNPN and CDR2 as SVGIG (reference sequence). Drawing the rest from reference TRBV30 and TRBJ2-7, the complete variable domain is SQTIHQWPATLVQPVGSPLSLECTVEGTSNPNLYWYRQAAGRGLQLLFYSVGIGQISSEVPQNLSASRPQDRQFILSSKKLLLSDSGFYLCAWSFQVAYEQYFGPGTRLTVT.

As concerns this clone: Other DNA sequences of this sample code for an identical CDR3. The chain employs TRBV5-1 and TRBJ2-2, with D maybe TRBD1 (5 bases). This CDR3 has 16 amino acids. Trimming shortened V by 0 bases and J by 1 base, and 10 bases separated the two germline ends. Germline-derived CDR1 and CDR2 are SGHRS and YFSETQ. The chain's CDR3 is CASSLVGGQNTGELFF. As DNA, the CDR3 is TGCGCCAGCAGCTTGGTTGGCGGACAGAACACCGGGGAGCTGTTTTTT.

The genes are TRBV5-1 and TRBJ1-3; D is uncertain. Germline V gene data show CDR1 as SGHRS and CDR2 as YFSETQ. V was trimmed by 3 bases and J by 4 bases, leaving 17 bases between them. This CDR3 is built from 16 residues. The DNA of the CDR3 is TGCGCCAGCAGCTCCACGTCAGTCGCCGCCGGAAACACCATATATTTT. Protein sequence: CASSSTSVAAGNTIYF.

This clone was counted a single time. The chain joins TRBV7-2 to TRBJ2-1; a possible D gene is TRBD1 (5 bases). V was trimmed by 5 bases and J by 2 bases, leaving 13 bases between them. CDR1 and CDR2 (germline): SGHTA, FQGNSA. The CDR3 is 15 amino acids. CDR3 DNA: TGTGCCAGCAGCATAGGGGCTTCCACCTACAATGAGCAGTTCTTC. The encoded protein is CASSIGASTYNEQFF.

This chain links TRBV5-1 with TRBJ2-1; weak D call: TRBD1 (6 bases). Germline V gene sequence: CDR1 SGHRS, CDR2 YFSETQ. Trimming stripped 4 bases from V and 4 bases from J, with 15 bases between. The CDR3 is made up of 15 amino acids. CDR3 sequence: CASSPTGGDYNEQFF. CDR3 DNA sequence: TGCGCCAGCAGCCCGACTGGGGGCGATTACAATGAGCAGTTCTTC.

This rearrangement joins TRBV24-1 to TRBJ1-5, with D tentatively TRBD1 (5 bases). V lost 6 bases, J lost 9 bases, and 17 bases lay in between. CDR1 and CDR2 from the germline V gene are KGHDR and SFDVKD. The CDR3 covers 14 residues. The CDR3 DNA is TGTGCCACCAGTTACGACACGGGGGAACGGCCCCAGCATTTT. It specifies CATSYDTGERPQHF.

This chain joins TRBV3-1 (or the pseudogene TRBV3-2) and TRBJ1-1; D is uncertain. V lost 1 base and J lost 2, with 8 bases in between. The V gene's germline CDR1 is LGHDT and CDR2 YNNKEL (reference sequence). The CDR3 is 14 amino acids. The CDR3 DNA sequence: TGTGCCAGCAGCCAAGCCGTTACAAACACTGAAGCTTTCTTT. It is translated as CASSQAVTNTEAFF.

V and J are TRBV6-2 or TRBV6-3 and TRBJ2-3, with a tentative D call TRBD1 (5 bases). CDR1 is MNHEY, CDR2 SVGEGT, per germline. The CDR3 covers 15 residues. Deletions cut 2 bases from V and 2 bases from J, with 11 bases between. The CDR3 region is CASSYGHNPTDTQYF. The CDR3 DNA reads TGTGCCAGCAGTTACGGACACAACCCCACAGATACGCAGTATTTT.

The genes are TRBV19 and TRBJ1-2; 9 nucleotides align to TRBD1. Germline CDR1 and CDR2: LNHDA and SQIVND (reference sequence). The CDR3 loop spans 15 amino acids. V lost 6 bases and J lost 4; bases outside the gene matches: 9. CDR3 residues: CASRVAGQGSYGYTF. The CDR3 nucleotides are TGTGCCAGTAGGGTGGCCGGACAGGGGAGCTATGGCTACACCTTC. Based on the CDR3 plus reference TRBV19 and TRBJ1-2, the full variable domain is DGGITQSPKYLFRKEGQNVTLSCEQNLNHDAMYWYRQDPGQGLRLIYYSQIVNDFQKGDIAEGYSVSREKKESFPLTVTSAQKNPTAFYLCASRVAGQGSYGYTFGSGTRLTVV.

The sample holds a few counts of this clone. The chain recombines TRBV5-1 with TRBJ1-1; TRBD1 agrees at 8 bases. V shed 0 bases and J 1 base; nucleotides not matched to a gene: 8. The CDR3 loop spans 17 amino acids. The germline CDR1 and CDR2 sequences are SGHRS and YFSETQ. The CDR3 loop is CASSLAFGQGENTEAFF. The CDR3 DNA reads as TGCGCCAGCAGCTTGGCCTTCGGACAGGGCGAGAACACTGAAGCTTTCTTT.

This clone has a count of ten or more. The rearrangement joins TRBV24-1 to TRBJ2-2; 9 nucleotides match TRBD1. This CDR3 region has 14 residues. After removal of 7 bases from V and 4 bases from J, the junction contained 3 bases not matched to a gene. CDR1 is KGHDR and CDR2 is SFDVKD in the germline V gene. CDR3 sequence (DNA): TGTGCCACCAGAGGACAGGGGCGCACCGGGGAGCTGTTTTTT. This translates into CATRGQGRTGELFF.

This chain links TRBV19 with TRBJ2-4; 10 nucleotides match TRBD1. V gave up 5 bases and J gave up 0 bases; unmatched junction bases: 4. The germline gives CDR1 LNHDA, CDR2 SQIVND (reference sequence). The CDR3 length is 16 residues. The CDR3 nucleotides read TGTGCCAGTAGTTCCCGGACAGGGGGAGCCAAAAACATTCAGTACTTC. Protein product: CASSSRTGGAKNIQYF. Supplemented by reference TRBV19 and TRBJ2-4, the full variable domain reads DGGITQSPKYLFRKEGQNVTLSCEQNLNHDAMYWYRQDPGQGLRLIYYSQIVNDFQKGDIAEGYSVSREKKESFPLTVTSAQKNPTAFYLCASSSRTGGAKNIQYFGAGTRLSVL.

This clone came up a few times. The gene calls are TRBV5-6 and TRBJ1-2; possible D gene TRBD1, 5 bases. V shed 2 bases and J shed 6 bases, with 8 bases lying between them. Germline V gives CDR1 SGHDT, CDR2 YYEEEE. This CDR3 comprises 12 residues. CDR3 protein: CASSFVGDGYTF. CDR3 in DNA: TGTGCCAGCAGCTTCGTAGGGGATGGCTACACCTTC.

This clone was seen only once. This chain connects TRBV2 to TRBJ1-2; D gene uncertain. Germline CDR1 and CDR2: SNHLY and FYNNEI. The CDR3 contains 15 residues. The ends were cut back, 0 bases at V and 1 base at J, with 9 bases in the middle. DNA for the CDR3: TGTGCCAGCAGTGAAGCGAACAGCTTTAACTATGGCTACACCTTC. This sequence encodes CASSEANSFNYGYTF.

CDR3 coding DNA: TGTGCCAGCAGTGAGGAGGGGGCGAGTAATGAAAAACTGTTTTTT. Its translation: CASSEEGASNEKLFF. This chain uses TRBV25-1 with TRBJ1-4; 7 bases align to TRBD1. The CDR3 contains 15 residues. From germline, CDR1 is MGHDK and CDR2 SYGVNS. Trimming took 3 bases from V and 4 from J; bases not matched to a gene: 5.

This chain joins TRBV19 and TRBJ1-6, with D maybe TRBD1 (5 bases). The CDR3 is 13 residues long. Trimming pared 7 bases from V and 7 bases from J, leaving 11 bases between. The germline V gene has CDR1 LNHDA and CDR2 SQIVND (reference sequence). The CDR3 DNA reads as TGTGCCAGTAAGATCAGGGAAAATTCACCCCTCCACTTT. It codes for CASKIRENSPLHF.

In nucleotides, the CDR3 is TGTGCCAGCAGCCAAGGGGGACAGGGAGTACGAGCCCACGGAAACACCATATATTTT. This gives the protein CASSQGGQGVRAHGNTIYF. The rearrangement uses TRBV3-1 (or the pseudogene TRBV3-2) and TRBJ1-3, with TRBD1 identical over 9 bases. The CDR3 contains 19 residues. The J segment lost 4 bases and the V segment lost 1 base, leaving 14 bases of the junction unmatched. Germline V lookup: CDR1 LGHDT, CDR2 YNNKEL (reference sequence).

The V and J genes are TRBV3-1 (or the pseudogene TRBV3-2) and TRBJ1-2, with 7 positions matching TRBD1. Germline CDR1 LGHDT, CDR2 YNNKEL (reference sequence). This CDR3 spans 14 amino acids. Trimming at V came to 4 bases and at J to 4 bases, leaving 6 bases not matched to a gene. The CDR3 nucleotides are TGTGCCAGCAGCCGTACAGGGGAAGGCTATGGCTACACCTTC. Amino acid sequence: CASSRTGEGYGYTF.

The chain uses TRBV19 and TRBJ2-3, with 7 bases identical to TRBD1. V shed 7 bases and J 2 bases; nucleotides not matched to a gene: 18. Germline CDR1 reads LNHDA; CDR2 reads SQIVND (reference sequence). CDR3 length: 18 amino acids. CDR3 residues: CASTATGNIATLTDTQYF. The CDR3 DNA reads TGTGCCAGTACCGCGACAGGGAACATCGCCACCCTCACAGATACGCAGTATTTT. Together with reference TRBV19 and TRBJ2-3, the CDR3 gives the full variable domain: DGGITQSPKYLFRKEGQNVTLSCEQNLNHDAMYWYRQDPGQGLRLIYYSQIVNDFQKGDIAEGYSVSREKKESFPLTVTSAQKNPTAFYLCASTATGNIATLTDTQYFGPGTRLTVL.

The rearrangement uses TRBV6-1 and TRBJ1-1; 7 bases fit TRBD1. Germline CDR1 MNHNS, CDR2 SASEGT. This CDR3 is built from 16 residues. V was pared by 4 bases and J by 1 base, with 9 bases of the junction left unmatched. CDR3: CASSGSGGGKNTEAFF. Written as DNA, the CDR3 is TGTGCCAGCAGTGGCAGTGGAGGGGGCAAGAACACTGAAGCTTTCTTT.

This clone was recorded once. The chain is built from TRBV11-2 and TRBJ1-6; 7 nucleotides match TRBD1. Germline-derived CDR1 and CDR2 are SGHAT and FQNNGV. CDR3 size: 15 residues. With V trimmed by 4 bases and J by 6 bases, 6 bases remained unmatched. CDR3 DNA: TGTGCCAGCAGCTCCACGACAGGGTTTAATTCACCCCTCCACTTT. It specifies CASSSTTGFNSPLHF.

This clone was recorded a few times. The rearrangement uses TRBV3-1 (or the pseudogene TRBV3-2) and TRBJ1-2, with a possible D match to TRBD1 (6 bases). Per germline, CDR1 LGHDT and CDR2 YNNKEL (reference sequence). The V and J ends lost 4 bases and 1 base respectively, with 13 bases between them. The length of the CDR3 is 15 residues. The CDR3 loop reads CASSPDRSFNYGYTF. Here the CDR3 DNA reads TGTGCCAGCAGCCCAGACAGGTCCTTTAACTATGGCTACACCTTC.

The chain combines TRBV5-5 with TRBJ1-2; perhaps TRBD1 as D (6 bases). Looked up from germline, CDR1 is SGHKS and CDR2 is YYEKEE (reference sequence). V was cut by 3 bases and J by 6 bases, with 12 bases left in between. The CDR3 is 13 residues long. This chain's CDR3 is CASSSRQVDGYTF. The CDR3 DNA is TGTGCCAGCAGCTCCCGACAGGTTGATGGCTACACCTTC.

The rearrangement uses TRBV9 and TRBJ2-2, with TRBD2 as a possible D gene (5 bases). The CDR3 contains 14 residues. CDR1 and CDR2 (germline): SGDLS, YYNGEE. The V end was cut by 4 bases, the J end by 6 bases, with 13 bases between. CDR3: CASSPGLAAGELFF. The CDR3 region has the DNA TGTGCCAGCAGCCCAGGACTCGCGGCCGGGGAGCTGTTTTTT.

This chain joins TRBV5-8 and TRBJ2-7; the match to TRBD2 covers 10 bases. CDR1 and CDR2 (germline): SGHTS, YDEGEE. The CDR3 is 16 residues long. J lost 0 bases, V lost 0 bases, and 3 bases had no gene match. CDR3 loop: CASSLVERGGSYEQYF. Written as DNA, the CDR3 is TGTGCCAGCAGCTTGGTCGAGCGGGGGGGCTCCTACGAGCAGTACTTC.